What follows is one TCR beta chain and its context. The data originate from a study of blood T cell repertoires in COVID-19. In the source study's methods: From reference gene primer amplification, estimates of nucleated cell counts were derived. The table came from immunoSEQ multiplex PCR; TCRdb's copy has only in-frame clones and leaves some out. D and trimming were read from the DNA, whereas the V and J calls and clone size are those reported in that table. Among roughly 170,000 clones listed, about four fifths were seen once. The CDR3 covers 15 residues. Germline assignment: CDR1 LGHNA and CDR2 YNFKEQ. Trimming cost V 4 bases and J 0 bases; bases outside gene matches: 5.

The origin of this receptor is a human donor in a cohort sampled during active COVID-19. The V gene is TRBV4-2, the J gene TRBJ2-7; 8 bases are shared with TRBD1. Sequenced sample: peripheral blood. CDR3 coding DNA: TGTGCCAGCAGCCGAGGACAGGGCCTCTCCTACGAGCAGTACTTC. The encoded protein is CASSRGQGLSYEQYF.